This is a list of T cell receptor beta chains from one sample in a study of T cell responses to AZD1222 COVID-19 vaccine. Libraries were prepared by immunoSEQ multiplex PCR; TCRdb keeps only in-frame clonotypes and omits some of them. Of around 110,000 clones detected, roughly 93% appear once; the ten largest clones hold 2.5% to 3.5%. The sample consisted of peripheral blood, taken on day 0 of AZD1222 vaccination. The receptors were sampled from an adult in good health. Both conserved end residues are part of each CDR3. Fields, in order: clone size, D gene, J gene, V gene, CDR3 protein, CDR3 DNA. A D gene is named only where the DNA matches it firmly. Clone size is given for some rows only: seen once, a few or many times, or a class if the clone is expanded.

clone size: -
D gene: -
J gene: TRBJ1-1
V gene: TRBV11-3
CDR3 protein: CASSGGVNREAFF
CDR3 DNA: TGTGCCAGCAGCGGGGGGGTAAACAGAGAGGCTTTCTTT

clone size: -
D gene: -
J gene: TRBJ2-2
V gene: TRBV5-4
CDR3 protein: CASRPDSLSTGELFF
CDR3 DNA: TGTGCCAGCAGACCCGACAGTCTGAGCACCGGGGAGCTGTTTTTT

clone size: -
D gene: TRBD1
J gene: TRBJ1-2
V gene: TRBV11-2
CDR3 protein: CASSLQPGTGLHGYTF
CDR3 DNA: TGTGCCAGCAGCTTACAACCCGGGACAGGGTTGCATGGCTACACCTTC

clone size: -
D gene: -
J gene: TRBJ1-1
V gene: TRBV9
CDR3 protein: CASSVAGSGTEAFF
CDR3 DNA: TGTGCCAGCAGCGTAGCAGGGTCCGGGACTGAAGCTTTCTTT

clone size: -
D gene: -
J gene: TRBJ1-5
V gene: TRBV6-5
CDR3 protein: CASSYRLDQPQHF
CDR3 DNA: TGTGCCAGCAGTTACCGTTTGGACCAGCCCCAGCATTTT

clone size: -
D gene: TRBD1
J gene: TRBJ2-2
V gene: TRBV11-3
CDR3 protein: CASSLGTGGGGELFF
CDR3 DNA: TGTGCCAGCAGCTTAGGAACAGGGGGAGGCGGGGAGCTGTTTTTT

clone size: -
D gene: TRBD1
J gene: TRBJ1-2
V gene: TRBV7-3
CDR3 protein: CASSSRTGSGGYTF
CDR3 DNA: TGTGCCAGCAGCTCAAGGACAGGCTCAGGTGGCTACACCTTC

clone size: once
D gene: TRBD2
J gene: TRBJ2-1
V gene: TRBV4-1
CDR3 protein: CASSQTSGIYNEQFF
CDR3 DNA: TGCGCCAGCAGCCAGACTAGCGGGATCTACAATGAGCAGTTCTTC

clone size: -
D gene: TRBD2
J gene: TRBJ2-3
V gene: TRBV6-2/TRBV6-3
CDR3 protein: CASSASGLSTDTQYF
CDR3 DNA: TGTGCCAGCAGTGCTAGCGGGTTGAGCACAGATACGCAGTATTTT

clone size: -
D gene: TRBD2
J gene: TRBJ2-7
V gene: TRBV28
CDR3 protein: CASSSRTSGRIGEQYF
CDR3 DNA: TGTGCCAGCAGCTCCCGGACTAGCGGGAGGATTGGCGAGCAGTACTTC

clone size: -
D gene: -
J gene: TRBJ2-1
V gene: TRBV5-1
CDR3 protein: CASSSSATGIGYNEQFF
CDR3 DNA: TGCGCCAGCAGCTCCTCTGCGACCGGGATCGGCTACAATGAGCAGTTCTTC

clone size: -
D gene: -
J gene: TRBJ1-4
V gene: TRBV7-9
CDR3 protein: CASSLTTGSTNEKLFF
CDR3 DNA: TGTGCCAGCAGCTTGACCACAGGCTCAACTAATGAAAAACTGTTTTTT

clone size: -
D gene: -
J gene: TRBJ2-7
V gene: TRBV24-1
CDR3 protein: CATSDPGKQYEQYF
CDR3 DNA: TGTGCCACCAGTGATCCCGGGAAACAATACGAGCAGTACTTC

clone size: -
D gene: -
J gene: TRBJ2-6
V gene: TRBV5-4
CDR3 protein: CASSLQNSGANVLTF
CDR3 DNA: TGTGCCAGCAGCTTGCAGAACTCTGGGGCCAACGTCCTGACTTTC

clone size: -
D gene: -
J gene: TRBJ1-5
V gene: TRBV27
CDR3 protein: CASKGQLNQPQHF
CDR3 DNA: TGTGCCAGCAAGGGGCAGCTCAATCAGCCCCAGCATTTT

clone size: -
D gene: -
J gene: TRBJ2-5
V gene: TRBV5-6
CDR3 protein: CASSFVANRGETQYF
CDR3 DNA: TGTGCCAGCAGCTTTGTAGCGAACCGCGGAGAGACCCAGTACTTC

clone size: few
D gene: TRBD1
J gene: TRBJ1-1
V gene: TRBV5-1
CDR3 protein: CASSLGDRGTEAFF
CDR3 DNA: TGCGCCAGCAGCCTGGGGGACAGGGGCACTGAAGCTTTCTTT

clone size: -
D gene: -
J gene: TRBJ1-2
V gene: TRBV19
CDR3 protein: CAKHGPLETF
CDR3 DNA: TGTGCCAAACACGGACCCCTCGAGACCTTC

clone size: -
D gene: -
J gene: TRBJ1-2
V gene: TRBV7-3
CDR3 protein: CASSPPGHEYGYTF
CDR3 DNA: TGTGCCAGCAGCCCTCCGGGACACGAATATGGCTACACCTTC

clone size: few
D gene: TRBD1
J gene: TRBJ1-6
V gene: TRBV7-9
CDR3 protein: CASSASTGGRPPLHF
CDR3 DNA: TGTGCCAGCAGCGCTTCGACAGGGGGCAGGCCACCCCTCCACTTT

clone size: -
D gene: -
J gene: TRBJ2-1
V gene: TRBV9
CDR3 protein: CASSVEVRSSYNEQFF
CDR3 DNA: TGTGCCAGCAGCGTAGAGGTGCGAAGCTCCTACAATGAGCAGTTCTTC

clone size: -
D gene: -
J gene: TRBJ1-2
V gene: TRBV14
CDR3 protein: CASSQEEGPYGYTF
CDR3 DNA: TGTGCCAGCAGCCAAGAGGAGGGGCCCTATGGCTACACCTTC

clone size: -
D gene: -
J gene: TRBJ2-3
V gene: TRBV12-3/TRBV12-4
CDR3 protein: CASSLTDTQYF
CDR3 DNA: TGTGCCAGCAGTTTAACAGATACGCAGTATTTT

clone size: -
D gene: -
J gene: TRBJ2-7
V gene: TRBV19
CDR3 protein: CASSEAGADEQYF
CDR3 DNA: TGTGCCAGTAGTGAGGCGGGGGCAGACGAGCAGTACTTC

clone size: -
D gene: -
J gene: TRBJ1-5
V gene: TRBV27
CDR3 protein: CASSLGAFIGPQHF
CDR3 DNA: TGTGCCAGCAGTTTGGGCGCCTTCATTGGGCCCCAGCATTTT

clone size: -
D gene: -
J gene: TRBJ2-3
V gene: TRBV30
CDR3 protein: CAWIGVGTYTDTQYF
CDR3 DNA: TGTGCCTGGATTGGGGTGGGGACATACACAGATACGCAGTATTTT